This TCR beta chain was found in a study of PD-1 blockade in classical Hodgkin lymphoma. The germline V gene has CDR1 LNHDA and CDR2 SQIVND (reference sequence). V was clipped by 6 bases and J by 2 bases, with 10 bases between them. The CDR3 runs 13 residues. This table comes from immunoSEQ multiplex PCR, and its TCRdb copy is limited to in-frame clones, with some not included. The table has roughly 96,000 clones, 93% seen once. This sample's time point: cycle 4 day 1 (C4D1), after 6 weeks of nivolumab. Exposure to brentuximab vedotin varied, and each patient had relapsed following autologous stem cell transplantation.

This clonotype was obtained from a human donor with classical Hodgkin lymphoma. The material sequenced was peripheral blood mononuclear cells (PBMCs), taken before the fourth cycle of nivolumab. The genes are TRBV19 and TRBJ1-2; D may be TRBD1 (5 bases). The CDR3 bases are TGTGCCAGTAGCATTAGGGGAAACTATGGCTACACCTTC. Its protein is CASSIRGNYGYTF.